This TCR beta chain originates from a study of T cells in Graves' hyperthyroidism and ophthalmopathy. This clonotype has a count of ten or more. The antigen is unknown. The TCR beta CDR3 regions underwent amplification using RNA transcripts as the source. An initial round of RT-PCR targeting the TCR CDR3 relied on the HTBI primer set. TCRdb processed the multiplex PCR reads anew with MiXCR; each CDR3 protein has one entry. The sample consists of fewer than 450,000 distinct CDR3 sequences, about a sixth of them appearing once. Germline V gives CDR1 SEHNR, CDR2 FQNEAQ (reference sequence). The CDR3 totals 16 residues. V was clipped by 5 bases and J by 0 bases; unmatched bases: 10. The study, taken as a whole, reports: The majority of expanded thyroid clonotypes above 0.001 also appeared in blood.

Newly diagnosed hyperthyroidism patients aged 18 to 65 years had disease lasting under 2 months. Every diagnosis used clinical symptoms, serum thyroxine and TRAb, thyroid ultrasound and orbital computed tomography. The blood specimen was taken at initial hyperthyroidism diagnosis, before any ophthalmopathy symptoms. The sequencing input was blood. V and J are TRBV7-9 and TRBJ2-7, with 7 nucleotides matching TRBD1. The clonotype originates from a woman aged 25 to 39 with Graves' hyperthyroidism that later progressed to Graves' ophthalmopathy. The CDR3 region has the DNA TGTGCCAGCAGCGTAACTCAGGGGGTAGGCTCCTACGAGCAGTACTTC. Residues: CASSVTQGVGSYEQYF. The full variable domain, in which reference TRBV7-9 and TRBJ2-7 provide the parts outside the CDR3, is DTGVSQNPRHKITKRGQNVTFRCDPISEHNRLYWYRQTLGQGPEFLTYFQNEAQLEKSRLLSDRFSAERPKGSFSTLEIQRTEQGDSAMYLCASSVTQGVGSYEQYFGPGTRLTVT.